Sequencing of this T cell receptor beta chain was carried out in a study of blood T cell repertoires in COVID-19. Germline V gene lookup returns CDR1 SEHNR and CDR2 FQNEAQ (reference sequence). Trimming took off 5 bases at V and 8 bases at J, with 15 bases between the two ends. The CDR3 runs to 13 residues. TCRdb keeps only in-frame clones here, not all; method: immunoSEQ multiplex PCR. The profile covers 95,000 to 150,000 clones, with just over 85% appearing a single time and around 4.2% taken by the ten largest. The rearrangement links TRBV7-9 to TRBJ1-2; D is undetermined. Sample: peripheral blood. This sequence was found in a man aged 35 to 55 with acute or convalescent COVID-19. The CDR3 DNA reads TGTGCCAGCAGCCGCCAATCAATCGAGGGCTACACCTTC. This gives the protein CASSRQSIEGYTF.